The 22 T cell receptor beta chains below come from one sample, sequenced in a study of blood T cell repertoires in COVID-19. Profiled with immunoSEQ multiplex PCR; TCRdb holds only in-frame clones, not every one. The sample has over 90,000 clones; 75% to 95% are singletons. Sequenced: peripheral blood. These receptors were obtained from a man in his forties or fifties with acute or convalescent COVID-19.

This rearrangement joins TRBV4-3 to TRBJ1-4, with D tentatively TRBD1 (6 bases). V was pared by 0 bases and J by 4 bases, with 18 bases between. CDR1 and CDR2 from the germline V gene are LGHNA and YSLEER. This CDR3 contains 18 residues. The CDR3 DNA reads as TGCGCCAGCAGCCAAGATTACGGGGGGGGGCCCCTTAATGAAAAACTGTTTTTT. Amino acid sequence: CASSQDYGGGPLNEKLFF.

The V call is TRBV27, the J call TRBJ1-2; TRBD1 agrees at 9 bases. This CDR3 region has 13 residues. V gave up 5 bases and J gave up 8 bases; unmatched junction bases: 6. Germline assignment: CDR1 MNHEY and CDR2 SMNVEV (reference sequence). The CDR3 sequence is CASSVTGGGGYTF. CDR3 nucleotides: TGTGCCAGCAGTGTAACAGGGGGCGGAGGCTACACCTTC.

V and J are TRBV30 and TRBJ2-7; the D gene is possibly TRBD1 (6 bases). The CDR3 sequence is 14 residues long. Germline V gives CDR1 GTSNPN, CDR2 SVGIG (reference sequence). Trimming pared 1 base from V and 5 bases from J, leaving 15 bases between. The CDR3 here is CAWSARDTKNEQYF. DNA for the CDR3: TGTGCCTGGAGTGCCCGGGACACAAAAAACGAGCAGTACTTC. Variable domain in full (rest from reference TRBV30 and TRBJ2-7): SQTIHQWPATLVQPVGSPLSLECTVEGTSNPNLYWYRQAAGRGLQLLFYSVGIGQISSEVPQNLSASRPQDRQFILSSKKLLLSDSGFYLCAWSARDTKNEQYFGPGTRLTVT.

V gene TRBV30 combines with J gene TRBJ2-2; no definite D call. The V gene's germline CDR1 is GTSNPN and CDR2 SVGIG (reference sequence). Trimming took 1 base from V and 4 from J, leaving 10 bases between them. CDR3 length equals 14 residues. The chain's CDR3 is CAWSAWVATGELFF. CDR3 nucleotide sequence: TGTGCCTGGAGTGCATGGGTAGCCACCGGGGAGCTGTTTTTT.

This chain connects TRBV9 to TRBJ2-7, with TRBD1 matching over 8 bases. With V trimmed by 4 bases and J by 5 bases, 8 bases remained unmatched. Per germline, CDR1 SGDLS and CDR2 YYNGEE. This CDR3 is 14 amino acids long. The chain's CDR3 is CASSTGGTGNEQYF. DNA of the CDR3: TGTGCCAGCAGCACTGGGGGGACAGGTAACGAGCAGTACTTC.

This clone was observed a single time. The chain combines TRBV7-8 with TRBJ2-7, with 12 bases aligning to TRBD2. CDR1 and CDR2 from the germline V gene are SGHVS and FQNEAQ. V was clipped by 1 base and J by 3 bases; unmatched bases: 1. The CDR3 is 15 residues long. CDR3 sequence (DNA): TGTGCCAGCAGCTTAGGACTAGCGGGAGACTACGAGCAGTACTTC. It codes for CASSLGLAGDYEQYF.

The chain couples TRBV7-8 to TRBJ2-3, with TRBD2 identical over 8 bases. V was pared by 0 bases and J by 4 bases, with 6 bases of the junction left unmatched. CDR1 and CDR2 (germline): SGHVS, FQNEAQ. The CDR3 has 16 amino acids. CDR3: CASSLASGSPADTQYF. The CDR3 region has the DNA TGTGCCAGCAGCTTAGCGAGCGGGAGTCCCGCAGATACGCAGTATTTT.

This sequence joins TRBV7-9 and TRBJ2-1; 8 nucleotides align to TRBD1. The V segment lost 2 bases and the J segment 8 bases; nucleotides outside the gene matches: 8. Germline V gene sequence: CDR1 SEHNR, CDR2 FQNEAQ (reference sequence). The CDR3 covers 15 residues. DNA for the CDR3: TGTGCCAGCAGCTTACCCGGGACAGGCCTACATGAGCAGTTCTTC. Its protein is CASSLPGTGLHEQFF.

The sample holds one count of this clone. In nucleotides, the CDR3 is TGTGCCAGCAGCCAAGATATTGGACAGGGCCGTGGCTACACCTTC. Its protein product is CASSQDIGQGRGYTF. The rearrangement links TRBV14 to TRBJ1-2; 8 bases fit TRBD1. The V segment lost 0 bases and the J segment 7 bases; nucleotides outside the gene matches: 7. CDR3 length equals 15 residues. CDR1 is SGHDN, CDR2 FVKESK, per germline. Together with reference TRBV14 and TRBJ1-2, the CDR3 gives the full variable domain: EAGVTQFPSHSVIEKGQTVTLRCDPISGHDNLYWYRRVMGKEIKFLLHFVKESKQDESGMPNNRFLAERTGGTYSTLKVQPAELEDSGVYFCASSQDIGQGRGYTFGSGTRLTVV.

The rearrangement links TRBV5-1 to TRBJ1-1; D not certain. The V end was cut by 0 bases, the J end by 1 base, with 4 bases between. The CDR3 covers 13 residues. The germline V gene encodes CDR1 SGHRS and CDR2 YFSETQ. In nucleotides, the CDR3 is TGCGCCAGCAGCTTGGCTTCGAACACTGAAGCTTTCTTT. Protein sequence: CASSLASNTEAFF.

The chain joins TRBV10-3 to TRBJ2-7, with TRBD2 identical over 10 bases. With V trimmed by 3 bases and J by 0 bases, 2 bases remained unmatched. Germline V gene sequence: CDR1 ENHRY, CDR2 SYGVKD. The CDR3 is made up of 15 amino acids. CDR3: CAISDSSGSSYEQYF. The CDR3 DNA sequence: TGTGCCATCAGTGACTCTAGCGGGAGCTCCTACGAGCAGTACTTC.

The DNA for the CDR3 is TGCAGCGTTCCGGGACAGGGGGGTTCACCCCTCCACTTT. Protein sequence: CSVPGQGGSPLHF. The J gene is TRBJ1-6, the V gene TRBV29-1, with 11 bases matching TRBD1. The length of the CDR3 is 13 residues. The J segment lost 9 bases and the V segment lost 5 bases, leaving 3 bases of the junction unmatched. Germline CDR1 SQVTM, CDR2 ANQGSEA.

The CDR3 is CASSTPGLSTSGNTIYF. Written as DNA, the CDR3 is TGTGCCAGCAGCACCCCAGGGTTATCGACCTCTGGAAACACCATATATTTT. The V gene is TRBV7-9, the J gene TRBJ1-3; D is possibly TRBD1 (5 bases). The V and J ends lost 5 bases and 0 bases respectively, with 17 bases between them. Germline CDR1 is SEHNR and CDR2 is FQNEAQ (reference sequence). This CDR3 is 17 amino acids long.

V gene TRBV6-5 combines with J gene TRBJ1-1; D unresolved. The germline V gene encodes CDR1 MNHEY and CDR2 SVGAGI. V was shortened by 0 bases and J by 7 bases, with 6 bases between the two germline ends. The CDR3 spans 12 residues. The CDR3 nucleotides are TGTGCCAGCAGTTACTCGAGAGGTGAAGCTTTCTTT. Translation: CASSYSRGEAFF.

This chain uses TRBV11-3 with TRBJ2-2, with D unclear. CDR1 and CDR2 from the germline V gene are SGHNT and YENEEA. V was clipped by 5 bases and J by 0 bases, with 4 bases between them. CDR3 length: 13 amino acids. CDR3 in amino acids: CASSPSNTGELFF. The CDR3 DNA is TGTGCCAGCAGCCCCTCGAACACCGGGGAGCTGTTTTTT.

As DNA, the CDR3 is TGTGCCAGCAGATCACAGGGTAACTATGGCTACACCTTC. Encoded protein: CASRSQGNYGYTF. This rearrangement joins TRBV5-4 to TRBJ1-2; weak D call: TRBD1 (6 bases). Trimming cost V 5 bases and J 1 base, with 9 bases left between them. Germline V gene sequence: CDR1 SGHNT, CDR2 YYREEE (reference sequence). This CDR3 has 13 residues.

J is TRBJ1-6 and V is TRBV27, with D uncertain. The CDR3 spans 14 residues. Between the trimmed V and J ends, which lost 4 bases and 9 bases, there was a span of 13 bases. From germline, CDR1 is MNHEY and CDR2 SMNVEV (reference sequence). This CDR3 is CASSSGLNGSPLHF. CDR3 bases: TGTGCCAGCAGTTCAGGACTCAATGGTTCACCCCTCCACTTT.

This clone was counted only a few times. The gene calls are TRBV12-1 and TRBJ1-2; the D call in the table, TRBD1, was not verified against the DNA. TRBV12-1 is a pseudogene locus. The CDR3 has 14 amino acids. The CDR3, as DNA: TGTGCCAGCAGCTGGGACAGTTCTAACTATGGCTACACCTTC. This encodes CASSWDSSNYGYTF.

This chain links TRBV27 with TRBJ1-5; D unclear. The V end lost 3 bases, the J end lost 2 bases, and 8 bases lay between the germline ends. This CDR3 contains 14 residues. The germline V gene has CDR1 MNHEY and CDR2 SMNVEV (reference sequence). CDR3 bases: TGTGCCAGCAGTTTCGGACTCGGCAATCAGCCCCAGCATTTT. Its translation: CASSFGLGNQPQHF.

The chain uses TRBV7-8 and TRBJ2-7; 11 bases map to TRBD2. The V gene's germline CDR1 is SGHVS and CDR2 FQNEAQ. Trimming removed 1 base from V and 1 base from J; junction bases left unmatched: 3. The CDR3 is 16 amino acids. DNA for the CDR3: TGTGCCAGCAGCTTAGGACTAGCGGGAATATCCTACGAGCAGTACTTC. Its protein product is CASSLGLAGISYEQYF. Drawing the rest from reference TRBV7-8 and TRBJ2-7, the complete variable domain is GAGVSQSPRYKVAKRGQDVALRCDPISGHVSLFWYQQALGQGPEFLTYFQNEAQLDKSGLPSDRFFAERPEGSVSTLKIQRTQQEDSAVYLCASSLGLAGISYEQYFGPGTRLTVT.

The chain employs TRBV2 and TRBJ2-1, with a possible D match to TRBD2 (5 bases). The germline gives CDR1 SNHLY, CDR2 FYNNEI. This CDR3 has 16 residues. V lost 7 bases to trimming and J lost 7 bases, with 23 bases between them. CDR3 protein: CASTLKLVILVNEQFF. The DNA for the CDR3 is TGTGCCAGCACCCTTAAACTAGTAATCCTGGTAAATGAGCAGTTCTTC.

The rearrangement uses TRBV30 and TRBJ1-4; a possible D gene is TRBD1 (5 bases). Germline loops: CDR1 GTSNPN, CDR2 SVGIG (reference sequence). CDR3 size: 13 residues. The CDR3 DNA reads TGTGTTGGGCAGACAGCAACTAATGAAAAACTGTTTTTT. It encodes CVGQTATNEKLFF.